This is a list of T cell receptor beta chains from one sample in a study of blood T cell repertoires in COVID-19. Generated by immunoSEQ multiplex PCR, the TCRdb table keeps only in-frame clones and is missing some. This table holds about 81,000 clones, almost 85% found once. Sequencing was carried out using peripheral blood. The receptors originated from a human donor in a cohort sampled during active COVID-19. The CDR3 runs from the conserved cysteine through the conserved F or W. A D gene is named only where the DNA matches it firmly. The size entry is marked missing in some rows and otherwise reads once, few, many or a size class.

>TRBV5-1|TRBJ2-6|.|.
TGCGCCAGCAGCTTGGGCGGAGGGTCTGGGGCCAACGTCCTGACTTTC
CASSLGGGSGANVLTF
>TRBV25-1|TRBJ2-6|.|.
TGTGCCAGCAGCTTGGAAGGGGGCTCTGGGGCCAACGTCCTGACTTTC
CASSLEGGSGANVLTF
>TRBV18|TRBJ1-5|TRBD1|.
TGTGCCAGCTCACCCGGACAGGGCTGGCCCCAGCATTTT
CASSPGQGWPQHF
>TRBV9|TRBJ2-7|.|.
TGTGCCAGCAGCGTCAAGACAGGAAGCTCCTACGAGCAGTACTTC
CASSVKTGSSYEQYF
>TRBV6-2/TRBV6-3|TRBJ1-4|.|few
TGTGCCAGCAGTTATCCTACTGAAAAACTGTTTTTT
CASSYPTEKLFF
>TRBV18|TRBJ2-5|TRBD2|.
TGTGCCAGCTCACCCTCTAGGGGACTAGCGGGGAAAGAGACCCAGTACTTC
CASSPSRGLAGKETQYF
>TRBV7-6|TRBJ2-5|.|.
TGTGCCAGCAGCTTCTTGGAGGGAGAGACCCAGTACTTC
CASSFLEGETQYF
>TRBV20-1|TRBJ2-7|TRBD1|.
TGCAGTGCTAGTGGGGACAGGGGGCACTACGAGCAGTACTTC
CSASGDRGHYEQYF
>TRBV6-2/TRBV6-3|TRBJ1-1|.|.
TGTGCCAGCAGCGCCAGGGGGAACACTGAAGCTTTCTTT
CASSARGNTEAFF
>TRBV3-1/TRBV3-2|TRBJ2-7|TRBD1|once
TGTGCCAGCAGCTACGCCGGGACAGGGGGTTCCGAGCAGTACTTC
CASSYAGTGGSEQYF
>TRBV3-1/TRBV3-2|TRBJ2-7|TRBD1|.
TGTGCCAGCAGCCTCACCACGCCGGGACAGCCCTTCTACGAGCAGTACTTC
CASSLTTPGQPFYEQYF
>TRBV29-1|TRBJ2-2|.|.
TGCAGCGTTGATGAGGGTCTGGGCAAGAACACCGGGGAGCTGTTTTTT
CSVDEGLGKNTGELFF
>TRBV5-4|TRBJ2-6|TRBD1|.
TGTGCCAGCAGCAAAGGGACAGGGGGGGCTGGGGCCAACGTCCTGACTTTC
CASSKGTGGAGANVLTF
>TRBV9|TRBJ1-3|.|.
TGTGCCAGCAGCCCTAGAGGACAATCTGGAAACACCATATATTTT
CASSPRGQSGNTIYF
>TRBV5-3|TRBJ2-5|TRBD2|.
TGTGCCAGAACACCGGGCCAGCGGGGGGGTGATCAAGAGACCCAGTACTTC
CARTPGQRGGDQETQYF
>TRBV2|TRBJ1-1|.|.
TGTGCCAGCAGTAGGAAACGACAGGACACTGAAGCTTTCTTT
CASSRKRQDTEAFF
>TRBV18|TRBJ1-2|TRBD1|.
TGTGCCAGCTCTCCACCCTATGACAGGGAGGGCTACACCTTC
CASSPPYDREGYTF
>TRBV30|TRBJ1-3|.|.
TGTGCCTGGAGTCCCGGAACAGCTGCTGGAAACACCATATATTTT
CAWSPGTAAGNTIYF
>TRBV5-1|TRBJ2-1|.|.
TGCGCCAGCAGCTTACAGACAGGAAGGAGCTCCTACAATGAGCAGTTCTTC
CASSLQTGRSSYNEQFF
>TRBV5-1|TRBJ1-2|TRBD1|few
TGCGCCAGCAAGCTCGGACAGGGAGATAACTATGGCTACACCTTC
CASKLGQGDNYGYTF
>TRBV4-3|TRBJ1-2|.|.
TGCGCCAGCAGCCAAGTATCCGGGGTCTCTGGCTACACCTTC
CASSQVSGVSGYTF
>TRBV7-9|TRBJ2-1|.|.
TGTGCCAGCAGCCTAGACACCCACAATGAGCAGTTCTTC
CASSLDTHNEQFF
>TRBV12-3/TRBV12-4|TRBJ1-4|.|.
TGTGCCAGCAGGCAGACAGAAAAACTGTTTTTT
CASRQTEKLFF
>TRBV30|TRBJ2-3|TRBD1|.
TGTGCCTGGAGTGTAGCAGGGGGCGGGCTGACAGATACGCAGTATTTT
CAWSVAGGGLTDTQYF
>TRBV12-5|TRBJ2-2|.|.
TGTGCTAGTGGTTTGGTCGCCAGGGTTCAGGACACCGGGGAGCTGTTTTTT
CASGLVARVQDTGELFF
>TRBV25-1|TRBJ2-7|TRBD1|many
TGTGCCGATATAAAGGACAGGTGGTACGAGCAGTACTTC
CADIKDRWYEQYF
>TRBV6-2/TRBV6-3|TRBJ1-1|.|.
TGTGCCAGCAGTTGGGGGGGCGCGGACACTGAAGCTTTCTTT
CASSWGGADTEAFF
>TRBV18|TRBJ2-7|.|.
TGTGCCAGCTCGCAACAGGGCTACGAGCAGTACTTC
CASSQQGYEQYF